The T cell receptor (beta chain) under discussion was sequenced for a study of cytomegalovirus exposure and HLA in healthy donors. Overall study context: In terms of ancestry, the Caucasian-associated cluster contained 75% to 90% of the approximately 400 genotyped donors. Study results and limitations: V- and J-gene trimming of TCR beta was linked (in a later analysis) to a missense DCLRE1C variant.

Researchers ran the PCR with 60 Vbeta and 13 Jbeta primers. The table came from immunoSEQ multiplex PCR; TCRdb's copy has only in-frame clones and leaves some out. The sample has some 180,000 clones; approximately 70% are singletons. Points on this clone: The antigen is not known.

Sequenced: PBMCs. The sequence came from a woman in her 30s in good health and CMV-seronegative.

The DNA of the CDR3 is TGTGCCAGCAGCCCGGTCGGGACAGGAGACGAGCAGTACTTC. Its translation is CASSPVGTGDEQYF. J is TRBJ2-7 and V is TRBV5-4, with TRBD1 matching over 8 bases. J was trimmed by 5 bases and V by 4 bases; bases with no gene match: 8. The length of the CDR3 is 14 residues. Looked up from germline, CDR1 is SGHNT and CDR2 is YYREEE (reference sequence).